This entry lists 9 T cell receptor beta chains sequenced from one sample in a study of T cells in Graves' hyperthyroidism and ophthalmopathy. Template material for amplifying TCR beta CDR3 regions consisted of RNA transcripts. With the HTBI primer set, the TCR CDR3 went through a first round of RT-PCR. MiXCR, applied by TCRdb to the multiplex PCR reads, yields one record per CDR3 protein. The data show some 570,000 distinct CDR3 sequences, 15% to 20% seen once. The material sequenced was blood. The origin of the receptors is a woman aged 18 to 35 with Graves' ophthalmopathy.

The sample holds a few counts of this clonotype. The V gene is TRBV2, the J gene TRBJ1-5; tentatively, D is TRBD1 (6 bases). The CDR3 contains 15 residues. The V gene lost 2 bases and the J gene lost 2 bases, with 10 bases spanning the gap. Germline V lookup: CDR1 SNHLY, CDR2 FYNNEI. The CDR3 region has the DNA TGTGCCAGCAGTGAAAACAGGGTGGGCAATCAGCCCCAGCATTTT. Translated: CASSENRVGNQPQHF.

This clonotype has ten or more counts. The rearrangement joins TRBV7-3 to TRBJ2-3, with no clear D. Trimming stripped 2 bases from V and 2 bases from J, with 8 bases between. From germline, CDR1 is SGHTA and CDR2 FQGTGA. The CDR3 covers 14 residues. CDR3 sequence: CASSLLGPTDTQYF. As DNA, the CDR3 is TGTGCCAGCAGCTTACTAGGCCCCACAGATACGCAGTATTTT.

The chain combines TRBV5-5 with TRBJ2-7; D remains unclear. V was shortened by 5 bases and J by 7 bases, with 16 bases between the two germline ends. The CDR3 has 13 amino acids. CDR1 and CDR2 from the germline V gene are SGHKS and YYEKEE (reference sequence). The CDR3 loop is CASSFGLGWEQYF. CDR3 bases: TGTGCCAGCAGTTTCGGTCTGGGGTGGGAGCAGTACTTC.

This chain connects TRBV13 to TRBJ1-1; D is possibly TRBD1 (6 bases). The CDR3 is made up of 13 amino acids. CDR1 is PRHDT, CDR2 FYEKMQ, per germline (reference sequence). Trimming took 7 bases from V and 5 from J, leaving 14 bases between them. DNA for the CDR3: TGTGCCAGCACCCCCGGAGGGGGTACTGAAGCTTTCTTT. It encodes CASTPGGGTEAFF. The full variable domain, with the rest looked up from reference TRBV13 and TRBJ1-1, is AAGVIQSPRHLIKEKRETATLKCYPIPRHDTVYWYQQGPGQDPQFLISFYEKMQSDKGSIPDRFSAQQFSDYHSELNMSSLELGDSALYFCASTPGGGTEAFFGQGTRLTVV.

This clonotype was observed at least ten times. V usage is TRBV30 and J usage is TRBJ2-1, with TRBD1 matching over 9 bases. Losses at the gene ends were 3 bases for V and 7 bases for J; bases not matched to a gene: 13. CDR3 size: 16 residues. CDR1 and CDR2 (germline): GTSNPN, SVGIG (reference sequence). CDR3 nucleotide sequence: TGTGCCTGGAGGGGGAAGAAGTGGGACAGGGAGAATGAGCAGTTCTTC. As protein: CAWRGKKWDRENEQFF. Looking up the rest from reference TRBV30 and TRBJ2-1 gives the full variable domain: SQTIHQWPATLVQPVGSPLSLECTVEGTSNPNLYWYRQAAGRGLQLLFYSVGIGQISSEVPQNLSASRPQDRQFILSSKKLLLSDSGFYLCAWRGKKWDRENEQFFGPGTRLTVL.

At least ten counts were recorded for this clonotype. This chain uses TRBV3-1 with TRBJ1-1; perhaps TRBD1 as D (5 bases). The V end was cut by 0 bases, the J end by 10 bases, with 18 bases between. The CDR3 covers 15 residues. Germline V gene data show CDR1 as LGHDT and CDR2 as YNNKEL (reference sequence). The CDR3 here is CASSQDAGVYTGAFF. Here the CDR3 DNA reads TGTGCCAGCAGCCAAGATGCGGGGGTTTACACGGGAGCTTTCTTT.

This clonotype was recorded at least ten times. The chain employs TRBV13 and TRBJ2-2; maybe TRBD2 (5 bases). V shed 5 bases and J shed 1 base, with 11 bases lying between them. The CDR3 is made up of 15 amino acids. CDR1 is PRHDT, CDR2 FYEKMQ, per germline (reference sequence). CDR3 nucleotide sequence: TGTGCCAGCAGCAGCGGACGGAGGAACACCGGGGAGCTGTTTTTT. Encoded protein: CASSSGRRNTGELFF. The complete variable domain, with remaining parts taken from reference TRBV13 and TRBJ2-2, reads AAGVIQSPRHLIKEKRETATLKCYPIPRHDTVYWYQQGPGQDPQFLISFYEKMQSDKGSIPDRFSAQQFSDYHSELNMSSLELGDSALYFCASSSGRRNTGELFFGEGSRLTVL.

This clonotype was counted many times. The genes are TRBV28 and TRBJ2-5; TRBD2 aligns across 11 bases. CDR3 length: 15 amino acids. Losses at the gene ends were 2 bases for V and 6 bases for J; bases not matched to a gene: 5. From germline, CDR1 is MDHEN and CDR2 SYDVKM. CDR3 sequence: CASSLILAGAQTQYF. The CDR3 DNA follows: TGTGCCAGCAGTTTAATACTAGCGGGAGCACAGACCCAGTACTTC.

This clonotype was recorded at least ten times. The V call is TRBV9, the J call TRBJ2-7; TRBD1 or TRBD2 may be the D gene (5 bases each). Germline CDR1 and CDR2: SGDLS and YYNGEE. Trimming shortened V by 3 bases and J by 5 bases, and 18 bases separated the two germline ends. This CDR3 has 15 amino acids. The CDR3 DNA reads TGTGCCAGCAGCGAGGCCGGGACCCCGAGCCACGAGCAGTACTTC. This codes for CASSEAGTPSHEQYF.